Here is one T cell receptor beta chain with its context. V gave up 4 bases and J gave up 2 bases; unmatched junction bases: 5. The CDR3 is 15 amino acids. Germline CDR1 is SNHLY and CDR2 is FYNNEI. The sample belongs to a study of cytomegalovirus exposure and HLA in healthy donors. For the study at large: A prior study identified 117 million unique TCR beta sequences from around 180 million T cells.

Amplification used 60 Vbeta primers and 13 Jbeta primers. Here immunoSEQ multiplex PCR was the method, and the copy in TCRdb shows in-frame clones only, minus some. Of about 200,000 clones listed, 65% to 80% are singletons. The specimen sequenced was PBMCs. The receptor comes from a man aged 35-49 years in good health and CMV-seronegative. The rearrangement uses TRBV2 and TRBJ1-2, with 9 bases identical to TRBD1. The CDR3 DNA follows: TGTGCCAGCAGTGGGGGACAGGGTGTAAACTATGGCTACACCTTC. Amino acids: CASSGGQGVNYGYTF.